This TCR beta chain was observed in a study of glioma-infiltrating T cells. The iRepertoire nested amplicon-rescue multiplex PCR amplified TCR alpha and beta CDR3s from RNA. For one-step reverse transcription and amplification, 100-400 ng of tissue mRNA or PBMC total RNA was used. TCRdb recomputed calls from the multiplex PCR reads with MiXCR, one row per CDR3 protein. Of 90,000 or so distinct CDR3 sequences in the sample, roughly 40% were seen once. CDR3 length: 13 amino acids. V was pared by 3 bases and J by 0 bases, with 8 bases between. Looked up from germline, CDR1 is SQVTM and CDR2 is ANQGSEA. On this clonotype: No antigen is known for it. A single base separates this from a much larger clone, so it may be a read error.

The study's findings and limits: Above-expected tissue-blood divergence occurred in all gliomas, most in low-grade ones.

Source material: glioma tissue, nonneoplastic brain tissue, or PBMCs (not recorded which). This chain links TRBV29-1 with TRBJ1-1, with D possibly TRBD1 on 6 matching bases. This receptor was taken from a human donor with low-grade glioma or glioblastoma, undergoing nonglioma brain surgery, or in good health (not recorded which). The CDR3 coding sequence is TGCAGCGTTGATCAGGGGTTGAACACTGAAGCTTTCTTT. As protein: CSVDQGLNTEAFF.